One sample yielded the 27 T cell receptor beta chains listed below, sequenced in a study of T-cell reconstitution after alpha-beta-depleted transplantation in children. TCRbeta library construction was performed incorporating unique molecular identifiers. TCRdb used MiXCR to reprocess the PCR reads, holding one entry per CDR3 protein. The table has roughly 670,000 distinct CDR3 sequences, around 14% seen once. This specimen consisted of PBMCs, obtained before TCRalphabeta/CD19-depleted stem cell transplant. These receptors came from a girl aged 2 to 9 with congenital amegakaryocytic thrombocytopenia, due to receive a stem cell transplant.

This chain connects TRBV12-3 or TRBV12-4 to TRBJ2-5; the match to TRBD1 covers 9 bases. Trimming at V came to 3 bases and at J to 1 base, leaving 9 bases not matched to a gene. This CDR3 spans 17 amino acids. In DNA, the CDR3 is TGTGCCAGCAGTTTGGCGGGACAGGGAGGGATCCAAGAGACCCAGTACTTC. Protein sequence: CASSLAGQGGIQETQYF.

This sequence joins TRBV5-1 and TRBJ2-1, with 8 positions matching TRBD2. This CDR3 has 14 residues. The V segment lost 0 bases and the J segment 9 bases; nucleotides outside the gene matches: 5. Germline loops: CDR1 SGHRS, CDR2 YFSETQ. This CDR3 is CASSLVSSGSEQFF. Written as DNA, the CDR3 is TGCGCCAGCAGCTTGGTATCCAGCGGGAGTGAGCAGTTCTTC.

V usage is TRBV7-9 and J usage is TRBJ2-1, with a possible D match to TRBD2 (7 bases). CDR3 size: 17 residues. V gave up 1 base and J gave up 2 bases, with 15 bases separating them. Germline assignment: CDR1 SEHNR and CDR2 FQNEAQ (reference sequence). CDR3 nucleotides: TGTGCCAGCAGCTTAGTGGCGGGGGCCCCCCCCTACAATGAGCAGTTCTTC. This gives the protein CASSLVAGAPPYNEQFF.

This clonotype was recorded at least ten times. This chain joins TRBV20-1 and TRBJ1-4; perhaps TRBD1 as D (5 bases). The CDR3 sequence is 13 residues long. V was shortened by 6 bases and J by 8 bases, with 16 bases between the two germline ends. Germline values: CDR1 DFQATT, CDR2 SNEGSKA (reference sequence). CDR3 amino acids: CSASGPGLEKLFF. The CDR3 DNA is TGCAGTGCATCGGGACCTGGACTCGAAAAACTGTTTTTT.

The chain is built from TRBV6-2 or TRBV6-3 and TRBJ2-1; D is unclear. The ends were cut back, 8 bases at V and 6 bases at J, with 17 bases in the middle. Germline CDR1 is MNHEY and CDR2 is SVGEGT. This CDR3 has 14 amino acids. In nucleotides, the CDR3 is TGTGCCAGCGGTATCCCCTACTGGGTCAATGAGCAGTTCTTC. It specifies CASGIPYWVNEQFF.

This clonotype was seen more than once but under ten times. The chain is built from TRBV30 and TRBJ2-7; 8 bases line up with TRBD1. The CDR3 consists of 14 residues. V lost 5 bases, J lost 2 bases, and 8 bases stayed unmatched. The germline gives CDR1 GTSNPN, CDR2 SVGIG (reference sequence). In DNA, the CDR3 is TGTGCCTGGGCTCAGGGGACAGGAGCCTACGAGCAGTACTTC. This gives the protein CAWAQGTGAYEQYF.

This clonotype was counted ten times or more. The rearrangement joins TRBV12-3 or TRBV12-4 to TRBJ2-3; TRBD2 matches at 11 bases. The V and J ends lost 3 bases and 1 base, in that order; junction bases with no gene match: 6. The CDR3 is 17 amino acids. DNA of the CDR3: TGTGCCAGCAGTTTCGATCTAGCGGGAGGAGGCACAGATACGCAGTATTTT. This sequence encodes CASSFDLAGGGTDTQYF.

As regards this clonotype: This clone may be a read error of a much larger clone one base away. The chain uses TRBV3-1 and TRBJ2-3; D is uncertain. The CDR3 totals 15 residues. Germline values: CDR1 LGHDT, CDR2 YNNKEL (reference sequence). Trimming left V 1 base short and J 3 bases short, with 11 bases between. The CDR3 coding sequence is TGTGCCAGCAGCCAAGGTCGAGCCCGGACAGATACGCAGTATTTT. Protein: CASSQGRARTDTQYF.

The genes are TRBV20-1 and TRBJ1-4; 7 positions match TRBD1. The J segment lost 4 bases and the V segment lost 4 bases, leaving 12 bases of the junction unmatched. This CDR3 has 16 amino acids. Germline V gene sequence: CDR1 DFQATT, CDR2 SNEGSKA (reference sequence). The CDR3 region has the DNA TGCAGTGCTAAGCCCGGGACAGCCGGGGGTAATGAAAAACTGTTTTTT. It encodes CSAKPGTAGGNEKLFF.

In its sample, this clonotype was seen many times. V gene TRBV20-1 combines with J gene TRBJ2-3, with unresolved D. The V gene's germline CDR1 is DFQATT and CDR2 SNEGSKA (reference sequence). This CDR3 comprises 11 residues. The germline V and J ends were trimmed by 1 base and 5 bases, with 4 bases remaining between them. The CDR3 bases are TGCAGTGCTAGAGGGCGAGATACGCAGTATTTT. It codes for CSARGRDTQYF.

V and J are TRBV5-1 and TRBJ2-7, with 8 bases lining up with TRBD2. V was pared by 1 base and J by 2 bases, with 8 bases of the junction left unmatched. The CDR3 consists of 16 residues. Germline CDR1 is SGHRS and CDR2 is YFSETQ. CDR3 sequence reads: CASSLFPGLGTYEQYF. CDR3 DNA: TGCGCCAGCAGCTTGTTTCCGGGACTAGGCACCTACGAGCAGTACTTC. Drawing the rest from reference TRBV5-1 and TRBJ2-7, the complete variable domain is KAGVTQTPRYLIKTRGQQVTLSCSPISGHRSVSWYQQTPGQGLQFLFEYFSETQRNKGNFPGRFSGRQFSNSRSEMNVSTLELGDSALYLCASSLFPGLGTYEQYFGPGTRLTVT.

In its sample, this clonotype was seen many times. The rearrangement links TRBV28 to TRBJ2-7; 7 positions match TRBD2. Germline assignment: CDR1 MDHEN and CDR2 SYDVKM. The CDR3 has 15 residues. With 4 bases clipped from V and 4 bases from J, the junction kept 10 bases outside the gene matches. The CDR3 is CASSSVLAGVYEQYF. CDR3 in DNA: TGTGCCAGCAGTTCCGTCCTGGCGGGAGTTTACGAGCAGTACTTC. Full variable domain (missing parts from reference TRBV28 and TRBJ2-7): DVKVTQSSRYLVKRTGEKVFLECVQDMDHENMFWYRQDPGLGLRLIYFSYDVKMKEKGDIPEGYSVSREKKERFSLILESASTNQTSMYLCASSSVLAGVYEQYFGPGTRLTVT.

This clonotype was counted ten times or more. The J gene is TRBJ2-5, the V gene TRBV20-1; 7 bases match TRBD1. CDR1 and CDR2 from the germline V gene are DFQATT and SNEGSKA (reference sequence). This CDR3 has 14 residues. The J segment lost 4 bases and the V segment lost 3 bases, leaving 8 bases of the junction unmatched. CDR3 residues: CSASPDNRGETQYF. CDR3 nucleotides: TGCAGTGCTAGTCCCGATAACAGGGGAGAGACCCAGTACTTC.

The chain carries TRBV20-1 and TRBJ2-3, with D perhaps given as TRBD1 or TRBD2 (5 bases each). CDR3 length: 13 amino acids. CDR1 and CDR2 (germline): DFQATT, SNEGSKA (reference sequence). Trimming pared 3 bases from V and 9 bases from J, leaving 16 bases between. CDR3 sequence (DNA): TGCAGTGCTAGGAGGGACGGGAATGTCACGCAGTATTTT. This codes for CSARRDGNVTQYF.

This clonotype was counted between two and nine times. The V and J genes are TRBV12-3 or TRBV12-4 and TRBJ2-5; 16 bases map to TRBD2. V trimming: 5 bases; J trimming: 5 bases; junction bases outside the gene matches: 8. The CDR3 extends over 17 amino acids. CDR3 sequence (DNA): TGTGCCAGCAGTCCCGGGACTAGCGGGAGGGCCACCGAGACCCAGTACTTC. Translation gives CASSPGTSGRATETQYF.

This clonotype was found a few times. The chain joins TRBV10-3 to TRBJ2-7, with TRBD2 identical over 7 bases. The CDR3 covers 14 residues. The trim removed 1 base at V and 2 bases at J, leaving 2 bases unmatched. The V gene's germline CDR1 is ENHRY and CDR2 SYGVKD. CDR3 in amino acids: CAISEFGGTYEQYF. DNA for the CDR3: TGTGCCATCAGTGAGTTCGGGGGGACCTACGAGCAGTACTTC.

The sample holds many counts of this clonotype. The V gene is TRBV12-3 or TRBV12-4, the J gene TRBJ1-6; a possible D gene is TRBD1 (6 bases). The length of the CDR3 is 15 residues. V was cut by 6 bases and J by 6 bases, with 15 bases left in between. The CDR3 DNA reads as TGTGCCAGCAGCCACAGCACAGGGTTTAATTCACCCCTCCACTTT. As protein: CASSHSTGFNSPLHF.

This clonotype has at least ten counts. V gene TRBV15 combines with J gene TRBJ2-7; D unresolved. The CDR3 totals 15 residues. Trimming left V 0 bases short and J 0 bases short, with 9 bases between. CDR1 is LNHNV, CDR2 YYDKDF, per germline (reference sequence). CDR3: CATSRDLGSSYEQYF. The CDR3 DNA sequence: TGTGCCACCAGCAGAGATCTAGGTAGCTCCTACGAGCAGTACTTC.

This clonotype was counted at least ten times. V is TRBV5-1 and J is TRBJ1-2, with D possibly being TRBD1 (5 bases). The germline V gene has CDR1 SGHRS and CDR2 YFSETQ. There are 16 residues in the CDR3. V lost 5 bases and J lost 5, with 22 bases in between. CDR3 sequence: CASSFQDTHSSYGYTF. As DNA, the CDR3 is TGCGCCAGCAGTTTTCAGGACACCCATTCATCATATGGCTACACCTTC.

This clonotype was seen ten or more times. The gene calls are TRBV5-1 and TRBJ1-1, with D uncertain. Germline V gene lookup returns CDR1 SGHRS and CDR2 YFSETQ. This CDR3 is 14 amino acids long. V was cut by 0 bases and J by 1 base, with 7 bases left in between. CDR3 nucleotides: TGCGCCAGCAGCTTGGCCTTAGAGAACACTGAAGCTTTCTTT. It specifies CASSLALENTEAFF.

The CDR3 protein is CASSPVGLARRTSYEQYF. The CDR3, as DNA: TGTGCCAGCAGCCCCGTAGGACTAGCGCGCCGTACCTCCTACGAGCAGTACTTC. This chain connects TRBV11-1 to TRBJ2-7, with 9 bases lining up with TRBD2. Germline assignment: CDR1 SGHAT and CDR2 FQDESV (reference sequence). The CDR3 totals 18 residues. The V gene end was trimmed by 5 bases and the J gene end by 0 bases; junction bases not matched to a gene: 14.

This clonotype was recorded at least ten times. One end of the junction is discordant with germline, which a read error may explain. The genes are TRBV5-1 and TRBJ1-1; no clear D gene. The CDR3 consists of 18 residues. Looked up from germline, CDR1 is SGHRS and CDR2 is YFSETQ. DNA for the CDR3: TGCGCCAACAGCTTGGAAAACCGACCCAGTGGGCCGAACACTGAAGCTTTCTTT. Its protein product is CANSLENRPSGPNTEAFF.

This clonotype was seen repeatedly, ten times or more. DNA for the CDR3: TGTGCCAGCAGTTACTCGGCAGGGAGGGGGATGAACACTGAAGCTTTCTTT. Translated: CASSYSAGRGMNTEAFF. V usage is TRBV6-5 and J usage is TRBJ1-1; weak D call: TRBD1 (6 bases). V lost 0 bases, J lost 0 bases, and 14 bases lay in between. Germline V CDR1 and CDR2: MNHEY, SVGAGI. The CDR3 is 17 amino acids.

This clonotype was seen a handful of times. V usage is TRBV27 and J usage is TRBJ2-7; TRBD1 matches 7 bases. The CDR3 is 14 amino acids. The V segment lost 4 bases and the J segment 6 bases; nucleotides outside the gene matches: 9. The germline V gene encodes CDR1 MNHEY and CDR2 SMNVEV (reference sequence). CDR3 sequence (DNA): TGTGCCAGCAGTTCCTACCGGACAGGCGGCGAGCAGTACTTC. Translating gives CASSSYRTGGEQYF.

This clonotype has a handful of counts. V usage is TRBV7-6 and J usage is TRBJ2-3; 8 nucleotides agree with TRBD2. The CDR3 consists of 14 residues. The ends lost 4 bases at V and 5 bases at J; junction bases unmatched: 5. CDR1 is SGHVS and CDR2 is FNYEAQ in the germline V gene. CDR3 sequence (DNA): TGTGCCAGCAGCTCGGCGGGGGGACAAGATACGCAGTATTTT. It is translated as CASSSAGGQDTQYF.

At least ten counts were recorded for this clonotype. The gene calls are TRBV7-9 and TRBJ2-2; perhaps D is TRBD1 or TRBD2 (5 bases each). Germline V gene data show CDR1 as SEHNR and CDR2 as FQNEAQ (reference sequence). This CDR3 comprises 14 residues. V was trimmed by 5 bases and J by 6 bases, leaving 13 bases between them. CDR3 nucleotides: TGTGCCAGCAGCCCCGGAGAGGGGTCCGGGGAGCTGTTTTTT. Translated: CASSPGEGSGELFF.

V usage is TRBV5-1 and J usage is TRBJ2-7; D is possibly TRBD1 (5 bases). CDR3 length equals 14 residues. Germline lookup yields CDR1 SGHRS and CDR2 YFSETQ. The CDR3 loop is CAHHTKGHSYEQYF. The CDR3 DNA reads TGCGCACACCACACCAAGGGGCACTCCTACGAGCAGTACTTC. Complete variable domain (other parts from reference TRBV5-1 and TRBJ2-7): KAGVTQTPRYLIKTRGQQVTLSCSPISGHRSVSWYQQTPGQGLQFLFEYFSETQRNKGNFPGRFSGRQFSNSRSEMNVSTLELGDSALYLCAHHTKGHSYEQYFGPGTRLTVT.